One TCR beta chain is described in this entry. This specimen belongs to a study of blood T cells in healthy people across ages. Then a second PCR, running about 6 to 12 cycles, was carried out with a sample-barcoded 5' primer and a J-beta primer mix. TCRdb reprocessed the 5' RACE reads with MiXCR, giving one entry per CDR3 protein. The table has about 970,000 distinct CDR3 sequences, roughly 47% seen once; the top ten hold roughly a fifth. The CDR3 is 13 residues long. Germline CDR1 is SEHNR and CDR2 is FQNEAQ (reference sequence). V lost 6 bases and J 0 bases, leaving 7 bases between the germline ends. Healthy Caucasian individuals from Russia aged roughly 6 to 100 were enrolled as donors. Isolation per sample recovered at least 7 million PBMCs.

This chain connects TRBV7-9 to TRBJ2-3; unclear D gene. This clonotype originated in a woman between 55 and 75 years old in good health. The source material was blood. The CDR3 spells CASRATSTDTQYF. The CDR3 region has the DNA TGTGCCAGCAGAGCGACTAGCACAGATACGCAGTATTTT.